These 7 T cell receptor beta chains share one sample of origin, sequenced in a study of response to subunit inactivated influenza vaccine. One entry per CDR3 protein results from TCRdb running MiXCR on the RT-PCR reads. The data hold 650,000 to 800,000 distinct CDR3 sequences, with 11% to 15% observed a single time. The input for sequencing was PBMCs from blood, taken 14 days before vaccination. Receptors were obtained from a man aged 45-65 years who received an inactivated influenza vaccine.

The rearrangement links TRBV28 to TRBJ2-7; no clear D gene. CDR1 MDHEN and CDR2 SYDVKM come from the germline V gene. V gave up 7 bases and J gave up 3 bases, with 13 bases separating them. The CDR3 has 13 residues. The CDR3 reads CASNDMFHYEQYF. CDR3 DNA: TGTGCCAGCAACGATATGTTTCACTACGAGCAGTACTTC.

The genes are TRBV28 and TRBJ2-7, with 12 bases matching TRBD2. The CDR3 loop spans 16 amino acids. V lost 3 bases to trimming and J lost 3 bases; unmatched junction nucleotides: 6. CDR1 and CDR2 from the germline V gene are MDHEN and SYDVKM. CDR3 nucleotides: TGTGCCAGCAGTTTCTACAGACTAGCGGGAGTCTACGAGCAGTACTTC. Residues: CASSFYRLAGVYEQYF.

The chain recombines TRBV10-3 with TRBJ2-4, with TRBD1 as a possible D gene (5 bases). The CDR3 loop spans 16 amino acids. CDR1 and CDR2 from the germline V gene are ENHRY and SYGVKD. V gave up 2 bases and J gave up 2 bases, with 13 bases separating them. In DNA form, the CDR3 reads TGTGCCATCAGTGAGACGATCAGGGCGACCAAAAACATTCAGTACTTC. Its protein is CAISETIRATKNIQYF.

This clonotype was counted a few times. This chain uses TRBV5-1 with TRBJ2-7, with 7 bases aligning to TRBD1. The CDR3 runs 14 residues. Germline loops: CDR1 SGHRS, CDR2 YFSETQ. Unmatched junction bases numbered 10, after V lost 7 bases and J lost 3 bases. The CDR3 region has the DNA TGCGCCAGCGGTCTGGGACAGCTTAACTACGAGCAGTACTTC. Its translation: CASGLGQLNYEQYF.

This clonotype was observed a few times. The chain couples TRBV30 to TRBJ1-2, with D uncertain. Germline lookup yields CDR1 GTSNPN and CDR2 SVGIG (reference sequence). V was cut by 1 base and J by 4 bases, with 7 bases left in between. There are 12 residues in the CDR3. The CDR3 sequence: CAWSDRSYGYTF. CDR3 sequence (DNA): TGTGCCTGGAGTGACAGAAGCTATGGCTACACCTTC.

This clonotype was seen only a few times. J is TRBJ2-2 and V is TRBV7-8; D ambiguous. The CDR3 runs to 15 residues. Trimming pared 1 base from V and 4 bases from J, leaving 10 bases between. Germline-derived CDR1 and CDR2 are SGHVS and FQNEAQ. CDR3 in amino acids: CASSLVLLGTGELFF. The CDR3 nucleotides read TGTGCCAGCAGCTTAGTATTATTGGGCACCGGGGAGCTGTTTTTT.

This clonotype showed up many times. The chain is built from TRBV18 and TRBJ2-6; D is unresolved. The CDR3 totals 15 residues. V gave up 3 bases and J gave up 1 base, with 7 bases separating them. Germline lookup yields CDR1 KGHSH and CDR2 LQKENI. The CDR3 reads CASSPKQSGANVLTF. DNA for the CDR3: TGTGCCAGCTCACCTAAGCAATCTGGGGCCAACGTCCTGACTTTC.